This T cell receptor beta chain was retrieved from a study of cytomegalovirus exposure and HLA in healthy donors (dated by TCRdb to 2015 to 2018). Background on the whole study: An earlier analysis of some 600 of the donors reported 276 Gb of sequence data and 117 million unique TCR beta sequences obtained from around 170 million T cells. Along with the approximately 700-subject first cohort, a separate validation cohort of over 90 different subjects was used. In an earlier analysis of around 540 of the donors, high-throughput TCR beta sequencing was used to judge whether each TCR beta V gene segment behaved as functional or pseudogenic. Roughly 5 DR-DQ haplotypes were handled as single units for association and clustering, since linkage in the cohort was strong. Every discovery cohort repertoire had been produced on one sequencing platform. Of the roughly 400 genotyped donors, approximately 82% fell in the genetic ancestry cluster associated with self-reported Caucasian donors. The study was designed to test whether signatures of past pathogen exposure could be identified by cataloging public T cell receptors. A later analysis re-examined previously published TCR beta repertoires from roughly 720 donors and added high-resolution HLA genotyping to investigate patterns of TCR occurrence. HLA typing covered class I and class II loci at four-digit resolution. The number of donors typed differed by locus, with 629-630 for A, B, C, DRB1 and DQB1, roughly 520 for DQA1, approximately 580 for DPA1, and approximately 470 for DPB1. A later genetic analysis used genome-wide SNP genotypes for about 65% of the 666 donors, treating that subset as a discovery cohort. About 330 gigabases of sequencing data and roughly 81 million unique TCR sequences made up an early release that covered some 640 HLA-typed donors. Alongside the repertoire data, information on donor age, sex, ethnicity and CMV serostatus was compiled. The study used immunosequencing to profile the T cell repertoires of approximately 690 subjects and linked those repertoires to cytomegalovirus serostatus. To predict cytomegalovirus infection status, the study combined high-throughput TCR immunosequencing, statistical association of individual TCRs with disease status, and machine learning. In the later analysis, no new phenotypic data were used to find candidate immune exposures; instead, reliance was placed on TCR beta sequences and their occurrence across donors. Among about 400 genotyped donors of the cohort, an average of approximately 240,000 unique TCR beta nucleotide sequences was sequenced per donor, of which about 18% were non-productive.

Receptor libraries were prepared by the immunoSEQ multiplex PCR assay. For the multiplex PCR, a mixture combining 60 forward primers for TCR Vbeta segments and 13 reverse primers for TCR Jbeta segments was used. The CDR3 region of rearranged TCR beta genes was amplified from genomic DNA by a multiplex PCR assay. Amplified TCR beta libraries were sequenced as 87-base-pair reads on the Illumina HiSeq System. On the authors' methods: Across the 700 or so repertoires, a later analysis counted some 80 million unique TCR beta chains, roughly 11 million of which were shared by at least two donors. Raw reads were error-corrected and collapsed into unique sequences with a nearest-neighbor algorithm that merged closely related sequences to remove PCR and sequencing errors. Alignment of CDR3 sequences to IMGT reference sequences was used to assign V, D and J gene segments. Each retained sequence needed at least a six-nucleotide match to both a V gene segment and a J gene segment. A rearrangement was called productive if the CDR3 had no stop codons and remained in frame with V and J, and every other rearrangement was called non-productive. CDR3 was defined by IMGT convention, running from the second conserved V-encoded cysteine to the conserved J-encoded phenylalanine. In an earlier analysis of around 570 of the donors, sequences lacking an unambiguous match to a single V gene segment were excluded. An earlier analysis of approximately 590 of the donors called V segments functional above 56.7% productive rearrangements and segregating when the between-donor standard deviation exceeded 5%. A statistical classification framework was built for diagnosing cytomegalovirus status from the catalog of TCR beta chain sequences. V and J gene assignment, in a later analysis, came from comparing TCR nucleotide sequences with IMGT/GENE-DB human TR gene sequences. A later analysis assigned CDR3 sequences and most-parsimonious VDJ recombination scenarios with the TCRdist pipeline. A later analysis defined each TCR beta chain by its CDR3 amino acid sequence plus V-gene family, and excluded reads lacking a unique V-gene family. To address suspected cross-contamination and a sequencing artifact, a later analysis removed 592 highly shared, low-generation-probability nucleotide sequences. For each public chain, a later analysis derived a clonal expansion index from normalized ranks of inferred template counts within each repertoire. In a later analysis, generation probabilities were computed with a VDJ recombination model fitted to out-of-frame rearrangements, and the resulting probabilities were checked against IGoR. A later analysis scored TCR-TCR, TCR-HLA and TCR-CMV co-occurrence with hypergeometric tests, applying a repertoire-size bias correction to TCR pairs. In a later analysis, false discovery rates were estimated by permuting HLA or CMV assignments 20 times. In a later analysis, co-occurring TCRs were grouped with DBSCAN, and TCRdist sequence similarity was added when clustering was performed within HLA-allele-positive subsets. For co-occurrence clustering, repertoires with fewer than 30,000 or more than 120,000 public chains were excluded, along with 5 or 6 repertoires with anomalous nucleotide sharing. TCRdb mirrors the immuneACCESS table, restricted to in-frame sequences. Some clones are absent from its copies; in checked studies, under half trace to an unresolved V gene, and the reason for the others is unknown. Clonal size and the V and J genes are those of that table, whereas D and trimming came from the DNA. In all, the sample holds about 77,000 clones, and approximately 80% of those were seen once. The top ten constitute about 3.5% of the sample.

CDR1 LNHDA and CDR2 SQIVND were looked up in the germline V gene (reference sequence). The CDR3 goes from the cysteine to the phenylalanine over 15 residues. The only DNA kept is the CDR3, 45 bases in frame from the first base. Compared with germline, V lacks 7 bases and J lacks 0 bases; bases without a gene match: 7. In the case of this clone: Its antigen is unknown. Base-call qualities are not available, and no considerably larger clone is one nucleotide away.

In total, 630 or so healthy bone marrow donors made up the cohort. At the time of sampling, all cohort members were nominally healthy, though unrecorded immune exposures were likely present. The donor tested CMV seronegative, placing the donor among the 350 to 400 seronegative members of the cohort. Each donor provided a peripheral blood sample, and peripheral blood mononuclear cells were used for TCR beta sequencing. The Qiagen DNeasy Blood Extraction Kit was used to extract genomic DNA from the blood cell samples. The paper as a whole reports these results and caveats: A group of highly shared sequence variants was considered likely to be a technical artifact of the sequencing pipeline. Most TCR sequences were seen in very few donors, while some public TCRs were found in many individuals. Roughly uniform sequencing depth across donors was assumed in presence/absence analyses, although this assumption may not hold. In a later analysis, more than 15,000 TCR beta sequences were associated with specific HLA alleles at a false discovery rate of 0.05. According to a later genetic analysis, donors in an Asian-associated ancestry cluster had fewer N-insertions in productive TCRs than the approximately 690-donor mean. Most CMV-associated TCR beta chains appeared to be HLA-restricted in a later analysis, and the HLA associations seemed to be driven largely by CMV exposure. A further reported finding was that TCR beta sequences accurately predicted the HLA-A and HLA-B alleles for most subjects in the first cohort. HLA typing was unavailable for some donors at each locus, so association tests used only the typed subset. Some IMGT-functional V segments, including TRBV6-2 and TRBV6-3, could not be told apart with the 87-base-pair reads, so those segments were excluded. In this cohort, only TCR beta chains were sequenced, and detectable features were limited by the absence of alpha or paired-chain data. Assigning TCR associations to individual alleles was difficult when HLA alleles, especially DR and DQ, strongly co-occurred. Linkage disequilibrium might explain the correlated functional status among segregating V segments, but an unknown experimental factor could not be excluded. For the cohort, immune exposure information was limited to CMV serostatus. The authors suggested that the approach could potentially be extended to other disease states and immunological phenotypes. An association between a missense DCLRE1C variant and V-gene and J-gene trimming of TCR beta chains was found in a later genetic analysis and replicated in an independent cohort. In a later analysis, HLA-associated TCR beta chains showed more clonal expansion and lower generation probabilities than non-associated chains that were equally common. Fewer than 20 rarely observed V segments, including chromosome 9 orphons, were excluded from the earlier analysis of 550 to 700 of the donors because counts were too low. The study gave a list of 150 to 200 TCR beta chains associated with cytomegalovirus. Broadly in line with IMGT annotations, most TCR beta V segments showed up in productive rearrangements about 87% or about 30% of the time in an earlier analysis of approximately 640 of the donors. According to a later analysis, parvovirus B19, influenza, CMV and Epstein-Barr virus appeared linked to several top co-occurrence clusters. A few of the identified cytomegalovirus-associated TCR beta chains were confirmed in vitro to be specific for cytomegalovirus antigens. In a later analysis, TCR association rates were found to vary across HLA loci, with the most associated TCRs seen for DRB1 alleles and the fewest for HLA-C alleles. The classifier was reported to diagnose cytomegalovirus status with high specificity and sensitivity in both the original and validation cohorts.

The sequenced sample was PBMCs. The chain employs TRBV19 and TRBJ1-2, with TRBD1 identical over 8 junction bases. The clonotype was recovered from a man aged 35 to 55 in good health and CMV-seronegative. The sequenced DNA: TGTGCCAGTACCTCAGGGGGCAAAGCTAACTATGGCTACACCTTC. Its coded protein is CASTSGGKANYGYTF. Full variable domain (CDR3 extended with the reference TRBV19 and TRBJ1-2 proteins): DGGITQSPKYLFRKEGQNVTLSCEQNLNHDAMYWYRQDPGQGLRLIYYSQIVNDFQKGDIAEGYSVSREKKESFPLTVTSAQKNPTAFYLCASTSGGKANYGYTFGSGTRLTVV.